This TCR beta chain was identified during a study of immune evolution from preneoplasia to lung adenocarcinoma. Overall study findings and caveats: Top clone frequencies peaked in normal lung, apparently declining through invasive adenocarcinoma. Compared with EGFR-mutant or double wild-type lesions, KRAS-mutant nodules were more clonal. Clonality was highest in normal lung, lower in later-stage lesions apparently.

With regard to this clone: Its antigen is unknown.

The assay was immunoSEQ multiplex PCR, and TCRdb's table has in-frame clones only and misses some. The sample carries around 4,600 clones, around four fifths recorded once. Germline V gene sequence: CDR1 SGHAT, CDR2 FQNNGV. CDR3 length: 15 amino acids. Trimming removed 5 bases from V and 3 bases from J, with 16 bases in between. After pathologic assessment, macro-dissection selected premalignant or tumor cells for extraction. The specimen sequenced was FFPE minimally invasive lung adenocarcinoma tissue. V gene TRBV11-2 combines with J gene TRBJ1-2, with D unresolved. The clonotype was recovered from a person aged 55-80 years with lung adenocarcinoma. The CDR3 region has the DNA TGTGCCAGCAGCCCCAAATTGACACCTGACTATGGCTACACCTTC. Translation: CASSPKLTPDYGYTF.